The clone carrying this T cell receptor beta chain came up a few times. This record comes from a study of T cells in Graves' hyperthyroidism and ophthalmopathy. The CDR3 sequence is 13 residues long. V gave up 6 bases and J gave up 7 bases; unmatched junction bases: 5. RNA transcripts yielded amplified TCR beta CDR3 regions. First-round RT-PCR with HTBI primers amplified the TCR CDR3 region. TCRdb itself ran the multiplex PCR reads through MiXCR, one entry per CDR3 protein. The sample consists of over 500,000 distinct CDR3 sequences, about 45% of them appearing once. Each diagnosis drew on symptoms, thyroxine, TRAb, thyroid ultrasound and orbital computed tomography findings.

The sample taken for sequencing was peripheral blood or thyroid tissue (not recorded which). This chain links TRBV12-3 or TRBV12-4 with TRBJ2-7, with 11 bases fitting TRBD2. This TCR was recovered from an adult woman with Graves' disease, either hyperthyroidism or ophthalmopathy (not recorded which). The CDR3 bases are TGTGCCAGCAGACTAGCGGGAGCGGGAGAGCAGTACTTC. Residues: CASRLAGAGEQYF.